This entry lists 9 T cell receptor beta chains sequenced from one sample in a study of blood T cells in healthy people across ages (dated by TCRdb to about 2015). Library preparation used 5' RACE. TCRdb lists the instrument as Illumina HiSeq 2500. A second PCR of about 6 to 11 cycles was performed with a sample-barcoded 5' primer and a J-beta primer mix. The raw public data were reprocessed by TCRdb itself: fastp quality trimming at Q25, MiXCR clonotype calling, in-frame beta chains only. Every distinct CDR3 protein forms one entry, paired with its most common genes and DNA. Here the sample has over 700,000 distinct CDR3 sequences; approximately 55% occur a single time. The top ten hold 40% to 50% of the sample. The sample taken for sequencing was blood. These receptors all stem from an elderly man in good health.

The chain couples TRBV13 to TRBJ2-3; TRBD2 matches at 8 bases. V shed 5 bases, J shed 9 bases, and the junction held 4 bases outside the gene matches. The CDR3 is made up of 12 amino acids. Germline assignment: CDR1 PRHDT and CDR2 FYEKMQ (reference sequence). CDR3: CASSQASGTQYF. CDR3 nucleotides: TGTGCCAGCAGCCAGGCTAGCGGGACGCAGTATTTT.

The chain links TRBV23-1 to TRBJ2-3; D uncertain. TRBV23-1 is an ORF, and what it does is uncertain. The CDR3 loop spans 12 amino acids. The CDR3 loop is CGPRNPHRYAYF. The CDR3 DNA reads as TGCGGACCAAGGAATCCTCACAGATACGCGTATTTT.

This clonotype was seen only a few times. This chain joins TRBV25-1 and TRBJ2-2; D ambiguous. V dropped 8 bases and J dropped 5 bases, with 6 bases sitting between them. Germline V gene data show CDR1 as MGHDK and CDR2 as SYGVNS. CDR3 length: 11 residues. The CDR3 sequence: CASQVTGELFF. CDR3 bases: TGTGCCAGCCAAGTGACCGGGGAGCTGTTTTTT. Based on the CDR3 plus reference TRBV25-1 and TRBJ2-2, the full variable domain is EADIYQTPRYLVIGTGKKITLECSQTMGHDKMYWYQQDPGMELHLIHYSYGVNSTEKGDLSSESTVSRIRTEHFPLTLESARPSHTSQYLCASQVTGELFFGEGSRLTVL.

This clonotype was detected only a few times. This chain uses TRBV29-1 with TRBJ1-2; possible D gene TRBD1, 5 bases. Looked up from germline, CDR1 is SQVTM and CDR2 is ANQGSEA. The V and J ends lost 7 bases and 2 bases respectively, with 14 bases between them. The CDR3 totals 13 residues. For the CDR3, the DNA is TGCAGCGCAGAGGGACTCGGAAACTATGGCTACACCTTC. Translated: CSAEGLGNYGYTF. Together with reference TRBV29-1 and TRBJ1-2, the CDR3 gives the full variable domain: SAVISQKPSRDICQRGTSLTIQCQVDSQVTMMFWYRQQPGQSLTLIATANQGSEATYESGFVIDKFPISRPNLTFSTLTVSNMSPEDSSIYLCSAEGLGNYGYTFGSGTRLTVV.

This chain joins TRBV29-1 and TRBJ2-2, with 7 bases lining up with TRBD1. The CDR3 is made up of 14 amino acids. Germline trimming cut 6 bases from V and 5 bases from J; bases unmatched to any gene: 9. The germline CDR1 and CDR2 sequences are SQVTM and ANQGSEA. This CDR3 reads CSVQGGRGTGELFF. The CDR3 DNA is TGCAGCGTCCAAGGTGGCAGGGGGACCGGGGAGCTGTTTTTT.

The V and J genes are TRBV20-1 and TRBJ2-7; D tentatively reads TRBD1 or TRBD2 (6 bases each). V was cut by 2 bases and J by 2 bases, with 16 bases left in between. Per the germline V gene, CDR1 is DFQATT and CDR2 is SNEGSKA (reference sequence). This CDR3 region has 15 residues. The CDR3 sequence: CSARPPGGTTYEQYF. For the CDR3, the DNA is TGCAGTGCTAGACCCCCTGGCGGGACAACCTACGAGCAGTACTTC.

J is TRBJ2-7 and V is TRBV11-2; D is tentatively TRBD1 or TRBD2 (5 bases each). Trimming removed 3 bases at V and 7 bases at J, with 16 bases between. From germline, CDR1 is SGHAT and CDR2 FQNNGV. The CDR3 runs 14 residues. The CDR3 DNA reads TGTGCCAGCAGCTTGTGGGACCAGTCCAATGAGCAGTACTTC. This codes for CASSLWDQSNEQYF.

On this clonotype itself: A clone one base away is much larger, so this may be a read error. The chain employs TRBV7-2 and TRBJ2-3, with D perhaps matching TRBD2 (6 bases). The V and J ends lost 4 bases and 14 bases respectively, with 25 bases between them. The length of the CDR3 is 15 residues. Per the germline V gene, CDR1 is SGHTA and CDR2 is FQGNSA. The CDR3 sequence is CASSSVGGRGRYAYF. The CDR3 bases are TGTGCCAGCAGCTCCGTGGGAGGAAGGGGCAGATACGCGTATTTT.

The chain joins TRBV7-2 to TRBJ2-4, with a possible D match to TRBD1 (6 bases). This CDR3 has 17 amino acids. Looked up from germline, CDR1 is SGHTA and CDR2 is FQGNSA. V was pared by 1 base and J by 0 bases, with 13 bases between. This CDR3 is CASSLDGQGRAKNIQYF. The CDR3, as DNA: TGTGCCAGCAGCTTAGATGGGCAGGGGAGAGCCAAAAACATTCAGTACTTC.